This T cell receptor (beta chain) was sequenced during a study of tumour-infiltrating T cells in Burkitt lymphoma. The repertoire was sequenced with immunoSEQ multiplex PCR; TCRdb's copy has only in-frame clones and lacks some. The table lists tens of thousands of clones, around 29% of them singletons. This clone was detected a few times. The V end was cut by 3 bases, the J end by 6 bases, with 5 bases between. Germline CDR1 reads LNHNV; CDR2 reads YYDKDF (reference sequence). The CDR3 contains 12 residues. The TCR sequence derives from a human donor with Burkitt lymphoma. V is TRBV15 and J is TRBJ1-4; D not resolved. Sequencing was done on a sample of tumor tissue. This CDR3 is CATSSSHEKLFF. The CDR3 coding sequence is TGTGCCACCAGCAGTAGTCATGAAAAACTGTTTTTT.